The present T cell receptor (beta chain) was sequenced within a study of control samples from healthy donors and cancer patients. Germline CDR1 and CDR2: LNHDA and SQIVND (reference sequence). Unmatched junction bases numbered 7, after V lost 3 bases and J lost 5 bases. This CDR3 is built from 16 residues. This clone was counted once. Produced via immunoSEQ multiplex PCR; TCRdb's table is partial and in-frame only. The data show under 65,000 clones, around nine tenths seen once. The receptor comes from a woman in her forties or fifties with colorectal cancer. V and J are TRBV19 and TRBJ2-5, with 12 bases aligning to TRBD2. Sequenced: PBMCs. In DNA form, the CDR3 reads TGTGCCAGTAGTATGCTAGCGGGAGGGCCTATGGAGACCCAGTACTTC. Its translation is CASSMLAGGPMETQYF.